Each of the 3 T cell receptor beta chains below was sequenced from the same sample in a study of CD8 T cells in ankylosing spondylitis. Each CDR3 protein is one row after TCRdb ran MiXCR on the 5' RACE reads. The sample shows under 170,000 distinct CDR3 sequences, around 43% of them seen only once. Input material: synovial fluid, either unsorted or a sorted T cell fraction (not recorded which). These TCRs come from a male donor with ankylosing spondylitis.

This clonotype was seen just once. The chain uses TRBV12-3 or TRBV12-4 and TRBJ2-1; D may match TRBD1 or TRBD2 (6 bases each). The CDR3 runs to 15 residues. V lost 0 bases to trimming and J lost 5 bases, with 11 bases between them. CDR3 sequence reads: CASSLAGGLNNEQFF. CDR3 DNA sequence: TGTGCCAGCAGTTTAGCGGGGGGCTTAAACAATGAGCAGTTCTTC.

In its sample, this clonotype ranks as medium-sized. CDR3 DNA sequence: TGCAGCGTCGGGACGTCAGGAACTAATGAAAAACTGTTTTTT. Its translation is CSVGTSGTNEKLFF. V is TRBV29-1 and J is TRBJ1-4, with D possibly TRBD1 on 5 matching bases. The length of the CDR3 is 14 residues. V dropped 6 bases and J dropped 1 base, with 12 bases sitting between them. CDR1 SQVTM and CDR2 ANQGSEA come from the germline V gene.

This clonotype has just a few counts. The chain employs TRBV24-1 and TRBJ2-1, with a possible D match to TRBD2 (5 bases). The V gene lost 1 base and the J gene lost 3 bases, with 12 bases spanning the gap. This CDR3 comprises 16 residues. The germline gives CDR1 KGHDR, CDR2 SFDVKD. CDR3 in DNA: TGTGCCACCAGTGATTTCATCCGGGGAGACTACAATGAGCAGTTCTTC. Protein product: CATSDFIRGDYNEQFF.